Listed below are T cell receptor beta chains from one sample, sequenced in a study of T cell repertoires in ileal Crohn's disease. Libraries were prepared by immunoSEQ multiplex PCR; TCRdb keeps only in-frame clonotypes and omits some of them. The data hold 15,000 to 20,000 clones, with around four fifths observed a single time. The specimen was ileal tissue. The receptors stem from an adult with Crohn's disease. CDR3s include the opening cysteine and the closing phenylalanine or tryptophan. Fields, in order: J gene, V gene, clone size, D gene, CDR3 protein, CDR3 DNA. The D gene is left open where the match is weak. Only part of the rows carry a size: once, few, many, or a class if the clone is expanded.

j_gene: TRBJ2-7
v_gene: TRBV5-4
abundance: -
d_gene: TRBD1
CDR3aa: CASSLGTGGIYEQYF
CDR3nt: TGTGCCAGCAGCTTGGGGACAGGGGGCATCTACGAGCAGTACTTC

j_gene: TRBJ1-4
v_gene: TRBV2
abundance: -
d_gene: -
CDR3aa: CASRGQPTNEKLFF
CDR3nt: TGTGCCAGCAGGGGGCAGCCAACTAATGAAAAACTGTTTTTT

j_gene: TRBJ2-6
v_gene: TRBV2
abundance: -
d_gene: -
CDR3aa: CASRTWGQQDLGTRFSGANVLTF
CDR3nt: TGTGCCAGCAGGACCTGGGGACAGCAAGATCTGGGGACTCGTTTTTCTGGGGCCAACGTCCTGACTTTC

j_gene: TRBJ2-5
v_gene: TRBV7-2
abundance: few
d_gene: -
CDR3aa: CASSLGGPAGGETQYF
CDR3nt: TGTGCCAGCAGCTTGGGGGGTCCAGCAGGGGGAGAGACCCAGTACTTC

j_gene: TRBJ1-6
v_gene: TRBV19
abundance: -
d_gene: TRBD1
CDR3aa: CASTPRGLGSPLHF
CDR3nt: TGTGCCAGTACTCCTAGGGGGCTCGGTTCACCCCTCCACTTT

j_gene: TRBJ2-2
v_gene: TRBV9
abundance: few
d_gene: -
CDR3aa: CASSGPGQGGGKLSGELFF
CDR3nt: TGTGCCAGCAGCGGCCCGGGACAGGGCGGGGGGAAGTTGTCCGGGGAGCTGTTTTTT

j_gene: TRBJ2-5
v_gene: TRBV10-2
abundance: -
d_gene: TRBD2
CDR3aa: CASRGHRSGGASPKETQYF
CDR3nt: TGCGCCAGCAGGGGGCACCGGAGCGGGGGCGCCAGCCCGAAAGAGACCCAGTACTTC

j_gene: TRBJ2-3
v_gene: TRBV5-1
abundance: -
d_gene: -
CDR3aa: CASSSDWTDTQYF
CDR3nt: TGCGCCAGCAGCTCGGACTGGACAGATACGCAGTATTTT

j_gene: TRBJ2-7
v_gene: TRBV7-2
abundance: -
d_gene: -
CDR3aa: CASSLMGASSYEQYF
CDR3nt: TGTGCCAGCAGCTTAATGGGGGCCTCATCCTACGAGCAGTACTTC

j_gene: TRBJ1-6
v_gene: TRBV9
abundance: -
d_gene: -
CDR3aa: CASRVPPNRGDGSPLHF
CDR3nt: TGTGCCAGCAGGGTCCCCCCTAATCGGGGAGATGGATCACCCCTCCACTTT

j_gene: TRBJ1-5
v_gene: TRBV4-2
abundance: -
d_gene: -
CDR3aa: CASSQEWRPAGGDQPQHF
CDR3nt: TGTGCCAGCAGCCAAGAGTGGCGGCCCGCCGGGGGAGATCAGCCCCAGCATTTT

j_gene: TRBJ2-7
v_gene: TRBV6-1
abundance: -
d_gene: -
CDR3aa: CASSEAWPDPLVYEQYF
CDR3nt: TGTGCCAGCAGTGAAGCGTGGCCGGATCCTCTAGTCTACGAGCAGTACTTC

j_gene: TRBJ2-1
v_gene: TRBV9
abundance: -
d_gene: -
CDR3aa: CASMSGGGEQFF
CDR3nt: TGTGCCAGCATGTCCGGAGGAGGTGAGCAGTTCTTC

j_gene: TRBJ2-7
v_gene: TRBV9
abundance: -
d_gene: -
CDR3aa: CASSVDGGGGPTYEQYF
CDR3nt: TGTGCCAGCAGCGTAGATGGGGGGGGCGGTCCCACCTACGAGCAGTACTTC

j_gene: TRBJ1-2
v_gene: TRBV19
abundance: -
d_gene: -
CDR3aa: CASSGLANYGYTF
CDR3nt: TGTGCCAGTTCCGGGTTAGCTAACTATGGCTACACCTTC

j_gene: TRBJ1-6
v_gene: TRBV9
abundance: -
d_gene: TRBD1
CDR3aa: CASSVDRGGSPLHF
CDR3nt: TGTGCCAGCAGCGTAGACAGGGGTGGTTCACCCCTCCACTTT

j_gene: TRBJ1-2
v_gene: TRBV6-1
abundance: -
d_gene: -
CDR3aa: CASSAQGLDGYTF
CDR3nt: TGTGCCAGCAGTGCTCAGGGTTTAGATGGCTACACCTTC

j_gene: TRBJ2-2
v_gene: TRBV5-6
abundance: -
d_gene: TRBD1
CDR3aa: CASSLAGTVNTGELFF
CDR3nt: TGTGCCAGCAGCTTGGCCGGGACAGTTAACACCGGGGAGCTGTTTTTT

j_gene: TRBJ2-7
v_gene: TRBV12-5
abundance: -
d_gene: -
CDR3aa: CASGFSGYEQYF
CDR3nt: TGTGCTAGTGGTTTCTCGGGCTACGAGCAGTACTTC

j_gene: TRBJ2-5
v_gene: TRBV5-6
abundance: -
d_gene: TRBD2
CDR3aa: CASSPGLAGRGTQYF
CDR3nt: TGTGCCAGCAGCCCGGGACTAGCGGGGAGAGGGACCCAGTACTTC

j_gene: TRBJ1-4
v_gene: TRBV11-2
abundance: -
d_gene: TRBD1
CDR3aa: CASSSPQGVKTNEKLFF
CDR3nt: TGTGCCAGCAGCTCGCCACAGGGGGTTAAGACTAATGAAAAACTGTTTTTT

j_gene: TRBJ1-3
v_gene: TRBV9
abundance: -
d_gene: -
CDR3aa: CASSSRTAASGNTIYF
CDR3nt: TGTGCCAGCAGCTCCCGGACTGCCGCCTCTGGAAACACCATATATTTT

j_gene: TRBJ2-5
v_gene: TRBV27
abundance: -
d_gene: -
CDR3aa: CASSLSSGARRNEQYF
CDR3nt: TGTGCCAGCAGTTTGTCTTCAGGGGCGCGTCGTAATGAGCAGTACTTC

j_gene: TRBJ2-5
v_gene: TRBV18
abundance: -
d_gene: TRBD1
CDR3aa: CASSPPGTGSHQETQYF
CDR3nt: TGTGCCAGCTCTCCCCCCGGGACAGGGAGCCACCAAGAGACCCAGTACTTC

j_gene: TRBJ2-7
v_gene: TRBV21-1
abundance: -
d_gene: -
CDR3aa: CASSCRQGPYEQYF
CDR3nt: TGTGCCAGCAGCTGTCGACAGGGACCCTACGAGCAGTACTTC

j_gene: TRBJ1-2
v_gene: TRBV12-5
abundance: -
d_gene: -
CDR3aa: CASGLVQTNYGYTF
CDR3nt: TGTGCTAGTGGTTTGGTACAGACAAACTATGGCTACACCTTC

j_gene: TRBJ2-3
v_gene: TRBV5-1
abundance: few
d_gene: -
CDR3aa: CASSLDSTDTQYF
CDR3nt: TGCGCCAGCAGCTTAGACTCCACAGATACGCAGTATTTT

j_gene: TRBJ2-1
v_gene: TRBV7-9
abundance: -
d_gene: -
CDR3aa: CASSHDGGNEQFF
CDR3nt: TGTGCCAGCAGCCATGACGGAGGCAATGAGCAGTTCTTC

j_gene: TRBJ1-1
v_gene: TRBV18
abundance: -
d_gene: -
CDR3aa: CASSPIQGEAFF
CDR3nt: TGTGCCAGCTCACCAATACAGGGAGAAGCTTTCTTT

j_gene: TRBJ1-3
v_gene: TRBV9
abundance: -
d_gene: TRBD1
CDR3aa: CASSVGTGGLEGNTIYF
CDR3nt: TGTGCCAGCAGCGTAGGGACAGGGGGACTTGAGGGAAACACCATATATTTT

j_gene: TRBJ1-2
v_gene: TRBV9
abundance: -
d_gene: TRBD1
CDR3aa: CASSTPGQYYGYTF
CDR3nt: TGTGCCAGCAGCACTCCGGGACAGTACTATGGCTACACCTTC

j_gene: TRBJ1-2
v_gene: TRBV5-4
abundance: -
d_gene: TRBD1
CDR3aa: CASSLDRGPKGYTF
CDR3nt: TGTGCCAGCAGCTTAGACAGGGGGCCAAAGGGCTACACCTTC

j_gene: TRBJ1-1
v_gene: TRBV30
abundance: -
d_gene: TRBD1
CDR3aa: CAWVRGRDTEAFF
CDR3nt: TGTGCCTGGGTCAGGGGGCGTGACACTGAAGCTTTCTTT

j_gene: TRBJ2-7
v_gene: TRBV29-1
abundance: -
d_gene: -
CDR3aa: CSVGGGRQYEQYF
CDR3nt: TGCAGCGTTGGGGGAGGAAGACAGTACGAGCAGTACTTC

j_gene: TRBJ2-6
v_gene: TRBV14
abundance: -
d_gene: TRBD1
CDR3aa: CASSQNRGPGANVLTF
CDR3nt: TGTGCCAGCAGCCAAAACAGGGGGCCTGGGGCCAACGTCCTGACTTTC

j_gene: TRBJ2-7
v_gene: TRBV2
abundance: -
d_gene: -
CDR3aa: CASSKTEAHYEQYF
CDR3nt: TGTGCCAGCAGCAAGACAGAGGCGCACTACGAGCAGTACTTC

j_gene: TRBJ2-7
v_gene: TRBV7-9
abundance: -
d_gene: -
CDR3aa: CASSYRGGIGEQYF
CDR3nt: TGTGCCAGCAGCTACAGGGGGGGTATCGGGGAGCAGTACTTC

j_gene: TRBJ1-6
v_gene: TRBV28
abundance: -
d_gene: -
CDR3aa: CASSNISPLHF
CDR3nt: TGTGCCAGCAGTAATATTTCACCCCTCCACTTT

j_gene: TRBJ2-4
v_gene: TRBV7-8
abundance: once
d_gene: -
CDR3aa: CASSLGGPPSIQYF
CDR3nt: TGTGCCAGCAGCTTAGGGGGCCCTCCTAGCATTCAGTACTTC

j_gene: TRBJ2-7
v_gene: TRBV4-1
abundance: -
d_gene: TRBD1
CDR3aa: CASSRSGQGDEQYF
CDR3nt: TGCGCCAGCAGCCGATCCGGACAGGGCGACGAGCAGTACTTC

j_gene: TRBJ1-1
v_gene: TRBV5-1
abundance: -
d_gene: -
CDR3aa: CASSLVPGAGDTEAFF
CDR3nt: TGCGCCAGCAGCTTGGTCCCTGGGGCAGGGGACACTGAAGCTTTCTTT

j_gene: TRBJ2-3
v_gene: TRBV6-6
abundance: -
d_gene: -
CDR3aa: CAGQGSRGGTQYF
CDR3nt: TGTGCCGGCCAGGGGTCTAGGGGCGGTACGCAGTATTTT

j_gene: TRBJ1-6
v_gene: TRBV7-3
abundance: once
d_gene: TRBD1
CDR3aa: CASSPGTANSPLHF
CDR3nt: TGTGCCAGCAGCCCTGGGACAGCTAATTCACCCCTCCACTTT

j_gene: TRBJ1-1
v_gene: TRBV4-3
abundance: -
d_gene: -
CDR3aa: CASSQIGWRTVKAEAFF
CDR3nt: TGCGCCAGCAGCCAGATAGGGTGGAGGACCGTCAAAGCTGAAGCTTTCTTT

j_gene: TRBJ1-6
v_gene: TRBV13
abundance: -
d_gene: -
CDR3aa: CASSLGTFGRYNSPLHF
CDR3nt: TGTGCCAGCAGCTTAGGCACCTTTGGGAGGTATAATTCACCCCTCCACTTT

j_gene: TRBJ2-7
v_gene: TRBV4-1
abundance: -
d_gene: TRBD1
CDR3aa: CASSQDGGTGGIYEQYF
CDR3nt: TGCGCCAGCAGCCAAGATGGGGGGACAGGGGGAATCTACGAGCAGTACTTC

j_gene: TRBJ2-1
v_gene: TRBV4-1
abundance: once
d_gene: -
CDR3aa: CASSQRSTIPGGPGEQFF
CDR3nt: TGCGCCAGCAGCCAACGGTCGACTATCCCGGGGGGCCCGGGTGAGCAGTTCTTC

j_gene: TRBJ1-1
v_gene: TRBV6-1
abundance: few
d_gene: TRBD1
CDR3aa: CASSPWGQANTEAFF
CDR3nt: TGTGCCAGCAGTCCCTGGGGACAGGCTAACACTGAAGCTTTCTTT

j_gene: TRBJ2-2
v_gene: TRBV27
abundance: -
d_gene: -
CDR3aa: CASSLGGLTGELFF
CDR3nt: TGTGCCAGCAGTTTAGGCGGCCTCACCGGGGAGCTGTTTTTT

j_gene: TRBJ2-3
v_gene: TRBV7-9
abundance: -
d_gene: TRBD2
CDR3aa: CASSDLGGGAPDTQYF
CDR3nt: TGTGCCAGCAGCGACTTAGGCGGGGGGGCGCCAGATACGCAGTATTTT

j_gene: TRBJ2-1
v_gene: TRBV27
abundance: -
d_gene: TRBD1
CDR3aa: CASSFDQRRDRGNEQFF
CDR3nt: TGTGCCAGCAGTTTCGATCAGCGACGGGACAGGGGCAATGAGCAGTTCTTC

j_gene: TRBJ2-2
v_gene: TRBV30
abundance: -
d_gene: -
CDR3aa: CAWSVSGTGELFF
CDR3nt: TGTGCCTGGAGTGTTTCGGGGACCGGGGAGCTGTTTTTT

j_gene: TRBJ2-3
v_gene: TRBV9
abundance: -
d_gene: TRBD2
CDR3aa: CASSVTSGGADTQYF
CDR3nt: TGTGCCAGCAGCGTGACTAGCGGGGGGGCAGATACGCAGTATTTT

j_gene: TRBJ1-2
v_gene: TRBV18
abundance: -
d_gene: TRBD1
CDR3aa: CASSPGQGEGYTF
CDR3nt: TGTGCCAGCTCACCCGGACAGGGCGAGGGCTACACCTTC